The 15 T cell receptor beta chains reported below all come from one sample, sequenced in a study of cytomegalovirus exposure and HLA in healthy donors. PCR used 60 Vbeta primers and 13 Jbeta primers. Produced via immunoSEQ multiplex PCR; TCRdb's table is partial and in-frame only. Its table records 70,000 to 100,000 clones. The sample consisted of PBMCs. These receptors all stem from a man aged 18-30 years in good health and CMV-seropositive.

The genes are TRBV5-1 and TRBJ2-1; 7 bases are a match to TRBD2. The CDR3 loop spans 16 amino acids. The V gene end was trimmed by 1 base and the J gene end by 3 bases; junction bases not matched to a gene: 7. The germline V gene encodes CDR1 SGHRS and CDR2 YFSETQ. DNA for the CDR3: TGCGCCAGCAGCTTGAAGGGCGGGAGCGGCTACAATGAGCAGTTCTTC. This encodes CASSLKGGSGYNEQFF.

The CDR3 here is CASSFGQVFNEQYF. The CDR3, as DNA: TGCGCCAGCAGCTTCGGACAGGTTTTCAACGAGCAGTACTTC. This chain uses TRBV5-1 with TRBJ2-7, with TRBD1 identical over 7 bases. CDR3 length: 14 residues. V lost 2 bases, J lost 5 bases, and 7 bases stayed unmatched. In germline, CDR1 is SGHRS, CDR2 YFSETQ.

The chain couples TRBV5-1 to TRBJ2-3, with TRBD1 identical over 9 bases. This CDR3 is 16 amino acids long. CDR1 is SGHRS, CDR2 YFSETQ, per germline. Trimming took 0 bases from V and 5 from J; bases not matched to a gene: 7. CDR3 DNA: TGCGCCAGCAGCTTGGTCATACAGGGGGCAGGAGATACGCAGTATTTT. This encodes CASSLVIQGAGDTQYF.

The chain links TRBV28 to TRBJ2-6, with D possibly TRBD2 on 6 matching bases. V lost 8 bases to trimming and J lost 1 base, with 15 bases between them. The CDR3 totals 16 residues. CDR1 and CDR2 (germline): MDHEN, SYDVKM. The CDR3 DNA follows: TGTGCCAGCTACGGGGGACCGGCTTCTGGGGCCAACGTCCTGACTTTC. Its protein is CASYGGPASGANVLTF.

The J gene is TRBJ2-7, the V gene TRBV18; 12 bases are shared with TRBD2. This CDR3 contains 17 residues. The germline CDR1 and CDR2 sequences are KGHSH and LQKENI. Losses at the gene ends were 2 bases for V and 4 bases for J; bases not matched to a gene: 9. CDR3 loop: CASSPETSGSFGYEQYF. The CDR3, as DNA: TGTGCCAGCTCACCAGAGACTAGCGGGAGCTTCGGATACGAGCAGTACTTC. The full variable domain, with the rest looked up from reference TRBV18 and TRBJ2-7, is NAGVMQNPRHLVRRRGQEARLRCSPMKGHSHVYWYRQLPEEGLKFMVYLQKENIIDESGMPKERFSAEFPKEGPSILRIQQVVRGDSAAYFCASSPETSGSFGYEQYFGPGTRLTVT.

The rearrangement uses TRBV4-1 and TRBJ2-2; TRBD1 is a possible D gene (6 bases). This CDR3 has 17 amino acids. The ends were cut back, 3 bases at V and 2 bases at J, with 16 bases in the middle. In germline, CDR1 is MGHRA, CDR2 YSYEKL. The CDR3 protein is CASSHNTGTLNTGELFF. The CDR3 DNA follows: TGCGCCAGCAGCCACAACACCGGGACACTTAACACCGGGGAGCTGTTTTTT.

The gene calls are TRBV28 and TRBJ2-7; no reliable D call. CDR1 is MDHEN and CDR2 is SYDVKM in the germline V gene. The V end lost 2 bases, the J end lost 6 bases, and 5 bases lay between the germline ends. This CDR3 region has 11 residues. CDR3 nucleotide sequence: TGTGCCAGCAGTTTAACCGGCGAGCAGTACTTC. Translating it yields CASSLTGEQYF.

The chain joins TRBV9 to TRBJ1-3; the D gene is possibly TRBD1 (6 bases). The CDR3 is made up of 15 amino acids. Trimming removed 3 bases at V and 4 bases at J, with 14 bases between. From germline, CDR1 is SGDLS and CDR2 YYNGEE. The CDR3: CASSARDTAGNTIYF. The CDR3, as DNA: TGTGCCAGCAGCGCCCGGGACACGGCGGGAAACACCATATATTTT.

The genes are TRBV27 and TRBJ2-3; D is uncertain. Per the germline V gene, CDR1 is MNHEY and CDR2 is SMNVEV (reference sequence). There are 15 residues in the CDR3. With 2 bases removed from V and 4 bases from J, the gap between germline ends came to 13 bases. The CDR3 reads CASSLGQAWADTQYF. For the CDR3, the DNA is TGTGCCAGCAGTTTAGGGCAGGCTTGGGCAGATACGCAGTATTTT.

V is TRBV27 and J is TRBJ2-7; D uncertain. V shed 8 bases and J shed 0 bases, with 11 bases lying between them. The CDR3 loop spans 13 amino acids. Germline V gene data show CDR1 as MNHEY and CDR2 as SMNVEV (reference sequence). CDR3 DNA sequence: TGTGCCAGCTCCCTGACTCCCTCCTACGAGCAGTACTTC. Translation: CASSLTPSYEQYF.

The chain recombines TRBV6-1 with TRBJ1-5; D ambiguous. Trimming pared 8 bases from V and 7 bases from J, leaving 15 bases between. The CDR3 covers 13 residues. Germline CDR1 MNHNS, CDR2 SASEGT. CDR3 DNA sequence: TGTGCCAGCCTCGGAGTAGGAGGACAGCCCCAGCATTTT. Translation: CASLGVGGQPQHF.

The chain carries TRBV9 and TRBJ1-6; D perhaps matches TRBD1 (5 bases). The length of the CDR3 is 15 residues. Germline CDR1 and CDR2: SGDLS and YYNGEE. Trimming removed 7 bases at V and 0 bases at J, with 11 bases between. The CDR3: CASGAGGSYNSPLHF. The CDR3 DNA reads TGTGCCAGCGGGGCGGGAGGCTCCTATAATTCACCCCTCCACTTT. The full variable domain, in which reference TRBV9 and TRBJ1-6 provide the parts outside the CDR3, is DSGVTQTPKHLITATGQRVTLRCSPRSGDLSVYWYQQSLDQGLQFLIQYYNGEERAKGNILERFSAQQFPDLHSELNLSSLELGDSALYFCASGAGGSYNSPLHFGNGTRLTVT.

The rearrangement links TRBV5-5 to TRBJ2-5; D gene uncertain. Deletions cut 2 bases from V and 4 bases from J, with 9 bases between. The CDR3 extends over 13 amino acids. Germline CDR1 and CDR2: SGHKS and YYEKEE (reference sequence). This chain's CDR3 is CASSFVLGETQYF. The CDR3, as DNA: TGTGCCAGCAGCTTCGTACTCGGAGAGACCCAGTACTTC. Looking up the rest from reference TRBV5-5 and TRBJ2-5 gives the full variable domain: DAGVTQSPTHLIKTRGQQVTLRCSPISGHKSVSWYQQVLGQGPQFIFQYYEKEERGRGNFPDRFSARQFPNYSSELNVNALLLGDSALYLCASSFVLGETQYFGPGTRLLVL.

The gene calls are TRBV18 and TRBJ1-1; tentative D call: TRBD1 (5 bases). CDR1 is KGHSH, CDR2 LQKENI, per germline. The germline V and J ends were trimmed by 6 bases and 1 base, with 12 bases remaining between them. CDR3 length: 14 amino acids. The CDR3 loop reads CASSRSTENTEAFF. In DNA form, the CDR3 reads TGTGCCAGCTCCCGATCGACAGAGAACACTGAAGCTTTCTTT.

The V call is TRBV6-1, the J call TRBJ2-5, with D possibly matching TRBD2 (5 bases). The CDR3 covers 15 residues. The V and J ends lost 8 bases and 3 bases respectively, with 19 bases between them. Germline CDR1 reads MNHNS; CDR2 reads SASEGT. The CDR3: CASSSPAWEKETQYF. The CDR3 DNA follows: TGTGCCAGCTCCTCCCCGGCCTGGGAGAAAGAGACCCAGTACTTC.